This passage covers 23 T cell receptor beta chains from one sample sequenced in a study of identical twins (dated by TCRdb to 2016 to 2018). Library construction relied on 5' RACE. Sequenced on an Illumina HiSeq 2000. The raw public reads went through TCRdb reprocessing: fastp at Q25, MiXCR clone calling, in-frame beta chains kept. Rows are unified per CDR3 protein, each entry keeping the most common DNA and genes. The sample contains 550,000 to 700,000 distinct CDR3 sequences, 9.5% to 10% of them found a single time. Of the sample, approximately 3% falls within the top ten clones. The sample was also reused in another study, on yellow fever vaccine responses in identical twins.

Specimen: PBMCs. These receptors were obtained from a woman aged 18-29 years in good health.

In this sample, this clonotype turned up a few times. The gene calls are TRBV4-3 and TRBJ2-1; 11 bases match TRBD2. Trimming cost V 3 bases and J 3 bases; bases outside gene matches: 4. CDR3 length equals 16 residues. Germline-derived CDR1 and CDR2 are LGHNA and YSLEER. DNA for the CDR3: TGCGCCAGCAGCCAGGGGACTAGCGGATACTACAATGAGCAGTTCTTC. Translation: CASSQGTSGYYNEQFF.

In this sample, this clonotype turned up a few times. This chain uses TRBV27 with TRBJ2-1, with 11 positions matching TRBD2. CDR3 length: 15 amino acids. After removal of 5 bases from V and 9 bases from J, the junction contained 9 bases not matched to a gene. Germline loops: CDR1 MNHEY, CDR2 SMNVEV (reference sequence). The CDR3 is CASSLGTSGSVEQFF. Here the CDR3 DNA reads TGTGCCAGCAGTCTCGGTACTAGCGGGAGTGTTGAGCAGTTCTTC.

The rearrangement links TRBV7-2 to TRBJ2-7; the D gene is possibly TRBD1 (6 bases). Looked up from germline, CDR1 is SGHTA and CDR2 is FQGNSA. This CDR3 is built from 14 residues. The germline V and J ends were trimmed by 2 bases and 5 bases, with 13 bases remaining between them. The CDR3 nucleotides read TGTGCCAGCAGCTTATTCCCAGGGGTTAACGAGCAGTACTTC. This gives the protein CASSLFPGVNEQYF.

The sample holds a few counts of this clonotype. The chain combines TRBV20-1 with TRBJ2-3, with D uncertain. This CDR3 contains 14 residues. Germline V CDR1 and CDR2: DFQATT, SNEGSKA (reference sequence). V shed 6 bases and J shed 0 bases, with 13 bases lying between them. The CDR3 DNA follows: TGCAGTGCGCCCCGGACCTCAAGCACAGATACGCAGTATTTT. As protein: CSAPRTSSTDTQYF.

The V gene is TRBV6-2 or TRBV6-3, the J gene TRBJ2-5; 7 nucleotides line up with TRBD1. The CDR3 covers 14 residues. CDR1 and CDR2 from the germline V gene are MNHEY and SVGEGT. J lost 5 bases, V lost 5 bases, and 8 bases had no gene match. The CDR3 spells CASSPGTDLETQYF. CDR3 DNA sequence: TGTGCCAGCAGTCCCGGGACAGATTTGGAGACCCAGTACTTC.

The chain carries TRBV3-1 and TRBJ2-3; no reliable D call. Germline-derived CDR1 and CDR2 are LGHDT and YNNKEL (reference sequence). Trimming left V 0 bases short and J 9 bases short, with 13 bases between. The CDR3 is made up of 14 amino acids. CDR3 amino acids: CASSQDNGVRTQYF. In DNA form, the CDR3 reads TGTGCCAGCAGCCAAGATAACGGAGTCCGGACGCAGTATTTT.

The CDR3 is CASSPWTSGSSGANVLTF. CDR3 bases: TGTGCCAGCAGTCCATGGACTAGCGGAAGCTCTGGGGCCAACGTCCTGACTTTC. V gene TRBV28 combines with J gene TRBJ2-6; 10 nucleotides agree with TRBD2. V dropped 5 bases and J dropped 0; count of bases not matched to a gene: 7. Per germline, CDR1 MDHEN and CDR2 SYDVKM. The CDR3 runs 18 residues.

Many counts were recorded for this clonotype. This chain joins TRBV6-6 and TRBJ2-7; 9 bases line up with TRBD2. V shed 6 bases and J 2 bases; nucleotides not matched to a gene: 5. Germline CDR1 reads MNHNY; CDR2 reads SVGAGI (reference sequence). This CDR3 is 14 amino acids long. The CDR3 DNA reads as TGTGCCAGCAGAAATAGCGGGGGAACCTACGAGCAGTACTTC. Its protein is CASRNSGGTYEQYF.

This chain connects TRBV27 to TRBJ2-6; D is perhaps TRBD1 (6 bases). The CDR3 sequence is 18 residues long. V shed 6 bases and J shed 2 bases, with 20 bases lying between them. CDR1 and CDR2 from the germline V gene are MNHEY and SMNVEV (reference sequence). The DNA for the CDR3 is TGTGCCAGCAGCAGCCCGGGCCAGGGGAAAGCTGGGGCCAACGTCCTGACTTTC. Its protein is CASSSPGQGKAGANVLTF.

The chain couples TRBV19 to TRBJ2-2; 7 bases line up with TRBD2. CDR3 size: 15 residues. CDR1 and CDR2 (germline): LNHDA, SQIVND (reference sequence). V gave up 2 bases and J gave up 7 bases; unmatched junction bases: 7. As DNA, the CDR3 is TGTGCCAGTAGTATACGGGGGGACCCGGACGGGGAGCTGTTTTTT. Amino acid sequence: CASSIRGDPDGELFF.

This clonotype has just a few counts. The CDR3 nucleotides are TGCAGTGCTAGAGATCTACAGCAACCCTCCTACGAGCAGTACTTC. Translating it yields CSARDLQQPSYEQYF. The chain has TRBV20-1 and TRBJ2-7; D not resolved. CDR1 is DFQATT, CDR2 SNEGSKA, per germline (reference sequence). The germline V and J ends were trimmed by 0 bases and 0 bases, with 12 bases remaining between them. This CDR3 has 15 amino acids.

In this sample, this clonotype turned up many times. The J gene is TRBJ2-5, the V gene TRBV21-1; whether TRBD2, the table's D call, matches the DNA was not checked. TRBV21-1 is deemed a pseudogene. This CDR3 has 15 residues. In DNA, the CDR3 is TGTGCCAGCAGCCCGGCGGCTAGCGGACAAGAGACCCAGTACTTC. Encoded protein: CASSPAASGQETQYF.

CDR3 in DNA: TGCAGTGCTAGCGCCGTTGTGACAGGTGAACAGCCCCAGCATTTT. This translates into CSASAVVTGEQPQHF. The chain combines TRBV20-1 with TRBJ1-5, with D possibly TRBD1 on 6 matching bases. The germline gives CDR1 DFQATT, CDR2 SNEGSKA (reference sequence). V was cut by 3 bases and J by 7 bases, with 19 bases left in between. The CDR3 spans 15 residues.

The chain has TRBV12-3 or TRBV12-4 and TRBJ2-5; D remains ambiguous. The CDR3 sequence is 14 residues long. V lost 1 base and J lost 3, with 9 bases in between. CDR3 sequence: CASSLESVKETQYF. CDR3 coding DNA: TGTGCCAGCAGTTTAGAGTCTGTGAAAGAGACCCAGTACTTC.

Ten or more counts support this clonotype. The genes are TRBV29-1 and TRBJ2-2, with 7 bases that match TRBD1. The CDR3 sequence is 13 residues long. Trimming at V came to 7 bases and at J to 5 bases, leaving 7 bases not matched to a gene. Germline CDR1 and CDR2: SQVTM and ANQGSEA. This CDR3 reads CSGMTGRTGELFF. For the CDR3, the DNA is TGCAGCGGAATGACAGGGAGAACCGGGGAGCTGTTTTTT.

The V call is TRBV12-3 or TRBV12-4, the J call TRBJ1-5; 7 bases match TRBD1. This CDR3 is 15 amino acids long. Unmatched junction bases numbered 15, after V lost 10 bases and J lost 6 bases. The CDR3 bases are TGTGCCACCAGCTTCCCGACAGGGTATCTTCAGCCCCAGCATTTT. This gives the protein CATSFPTGYLQPQHF.

The sample holds many counts of this clonotype. The chain combines TRBV20-1 with TRBJ2-1; D perhaps matches TRBD1 (5 bases). The germline V and J ends were trimmed by 7 bases and 8 bases, with 12 bases remaining between them. Germline CDR1 DFQATT, CDR2 SNEGSKA (reference sequence). This CDR3 comprises 11 residues. CDR3: CSEAGPHEQFF. The CDR3 DNA reads as TGCAGTGAAGCAGGGCCCCATGAGCAGTTCTTC.

This clonotype came up many times. The junction differs from germline at one of its ends, possibly a read error. This chain links TRBV7-9 with TRBJ2-1; no clear D. The germline gives CDR1 SEHNR, CDR2 FQNEAQ (reference sequence). This CDR3 comprises 12 residues. The CDR3 spells CASSLLGDEQFF. The CDR3 region has the DNA TGCGCCAGCAGCTTGTTAGGTGATGAGCAGTTCTTC.

In its sample, this clonotype was seen many times. V is TRBV12-3 or TRBV12-4 and J is TRBJ2-7, with a possible D match to TRBD2 (5 bases). The length of the CDR3 is 13 residues. With 9 bases removed from V and 0 bases from J, the gap between germline ends came to 12 bases. The CDR3 here is CASCREGSYEQYF. CDR3 coding DNA: TGTGCCAGTTGTAGAGAGGGCTCCTACGAGCAGTACTTC.

The chain employs TRBV7-2 and TRBJ2-7; 13 nucleotides line up with TRBD2. This CDR3 contains 14 residues. Trimming at V came to 7 bases and at J to 6 bases, leaving 6 bases not matched to a gene. Germline-derived CDR1 and CDR2 are SGHTA and FQGNSA. In DNA form, the CDR3 reads TGTGCCAGCACCGGACTAGCGGGAGCCGCCGAGCAGTACTTC. It specifies CASTGLAGAAEQYF. Variable domain in full (rest from reference TRBV7-2 and TRBJ2-7): GAGVSQSPSNKVTEKGKDVELRCDPISGHTALYWYRQSLGQGLEFLIYFQGNSAPDKSGLPSDRFSAERTGGSVSTLTIQRTQQEDSAVYLCASTGLAGAAEQYFGPGTRLTVT.

This clonotype was seen a few times. V gene TRBV7-9 combines with J gene TRBJ2-2, with TRBD2 identical over 13 bases. V shed 8 bases and J 7 bases; nucleotides not matched to a gene: 4. The CDR3 contains 14 residues. Germline CDR1 is SEHNR and CDR2 is FQNEAQ (reference sequence). CDR3 DNA: TGTGCCAGCTTCGGGACTAGCGGGGTCGGGGAGCTGTTTTTT. The encoded protein is CASFGTSGVGELFF.

The chain links TRBV7-9 to TRBJ2-7; TRBD1 agrees at 8 bases. The germline CDR1 and CDR2 sequences are SEHNR and FQNEAQ (reference sequence). The CDR3 has 14 amino acids. V gave up 4 bases and J gave up 4 bases; unmatched junction bases: 6. In nucleotides, the CDR3 is TGTGCCAGCAGCTGGACAGGGTTTTCTTACGAGCAGTACTTC. It is translated as CASSWTGFSYEQYF.

The chain combines TRBV12-3 or TRBV12-4 with TRBJ2-5; 9 bases are shared with TRBD1. J was trimmed by 2 bases and V by 1 base; bases with no gene match: 5. The CDR3 spans 16 residues. Written as DNA, the CDR3 is TGTGCCAGCAGTTTAGGGGACAGGGCGCGACAAGAGACCCAGTACTTC. It encodes CASSLGDRARQETQYF.